The sequence of this T cell receptor (beta chain) was determined in a study of blood T cell repertoires in COVID-19. Turning to the study itself: The study drew acute and convalescent COVID-19 samples from the United States, Italy and Spain. PBMCs, B-cell-depleted T cells, or T cells provided the cDNA or gDNA that made up the material.

Trimming stripped 5 bases from V and 2 bases from J, with 14 bases between. The CDR3 contains 15 residues. Germline V CDR1 and CDR2: SNHLY, FYNNEI. In the authors' methods: Amplifying reference gene primers gave estimates of nucleated cell counts. Only in-frame clones appear in the TCRdb table, and some are missing; sequencing was by immunoSEQ multiplex PCR. V and J calls and clone size are as listed in that table; D and trimming were resolved from the DNA. This sample has tens of thousands of clones, with about 88% found just once. The chain couples TRBV2 to TRBJ2-3; no clear D. The origin of this receptor is a man between 60 and 75 years old with active COVID-19. What was sequenced was peripheral blood. In DNA, the CDR3 is TGTGCCAGCAGTAGTGCGGCGCAGAACACAGATACGCAGTATTTT. As protein: CASSSAAQNTDTQYF.